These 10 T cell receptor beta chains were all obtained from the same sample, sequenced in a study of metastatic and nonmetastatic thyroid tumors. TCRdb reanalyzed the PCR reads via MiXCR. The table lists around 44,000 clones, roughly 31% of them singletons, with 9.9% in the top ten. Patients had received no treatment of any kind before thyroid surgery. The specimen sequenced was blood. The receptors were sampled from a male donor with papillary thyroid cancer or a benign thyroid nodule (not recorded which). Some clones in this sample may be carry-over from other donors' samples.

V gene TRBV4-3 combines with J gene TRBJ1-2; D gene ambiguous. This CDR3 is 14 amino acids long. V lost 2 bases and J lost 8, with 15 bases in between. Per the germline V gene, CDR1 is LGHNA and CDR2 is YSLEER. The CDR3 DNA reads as TGCGCCAGCAGCCAAAGCCGCCATCAAGGGGGCTACACCTTC. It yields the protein CASSQSRHQGGYTF.

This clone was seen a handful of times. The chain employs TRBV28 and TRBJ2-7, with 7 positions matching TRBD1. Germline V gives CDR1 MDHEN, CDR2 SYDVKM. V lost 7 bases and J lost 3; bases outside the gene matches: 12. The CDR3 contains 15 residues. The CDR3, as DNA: TGTGCCAGCACCTCAGGGACAGCCGCAATCTACGAGCAGTACTTC. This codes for CASTSGTAAIYEQYF. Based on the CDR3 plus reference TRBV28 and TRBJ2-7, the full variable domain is DVKVTQSSRYLVKRTGEKVFLECVQDMDHENMFWYRQDPGLGLRLIYFSYDVKMKEKGDIPEGYSVSREKKERFSLILESASTNQTSMYLCASTSGTAAIYEQYFGPGTRLTVT.

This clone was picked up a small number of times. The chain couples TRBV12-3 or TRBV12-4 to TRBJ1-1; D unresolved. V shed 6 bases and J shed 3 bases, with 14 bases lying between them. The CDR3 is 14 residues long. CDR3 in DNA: TGTGCCAGCAGCCGAGGTGTGGCGGACACTGAAGCTTTCTTT. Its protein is CASSRGVADTEAFF.

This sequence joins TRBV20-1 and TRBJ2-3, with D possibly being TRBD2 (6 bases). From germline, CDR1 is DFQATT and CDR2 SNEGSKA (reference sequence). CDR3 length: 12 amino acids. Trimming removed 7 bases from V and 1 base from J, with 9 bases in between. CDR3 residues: CSVGGGTDTQYF. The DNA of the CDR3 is TGCAGTGTGGGGGGAGGCACAGATACGCAGTATTTT.

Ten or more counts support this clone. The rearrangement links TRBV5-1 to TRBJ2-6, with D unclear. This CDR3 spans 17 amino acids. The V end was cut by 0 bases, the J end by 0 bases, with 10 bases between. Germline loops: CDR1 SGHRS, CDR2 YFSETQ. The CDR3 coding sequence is TGCGCCAGCAGCTTGGTCCCTCCGAGCTCTGGGGCCAACGTCCTGACTTTC. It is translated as CASSLVPPSSGANVLTF.

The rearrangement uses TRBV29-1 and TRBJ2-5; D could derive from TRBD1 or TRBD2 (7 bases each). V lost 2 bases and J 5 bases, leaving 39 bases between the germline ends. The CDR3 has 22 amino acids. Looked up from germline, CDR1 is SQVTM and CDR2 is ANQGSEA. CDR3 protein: CSVELSLLYSRGREIIGETQYF. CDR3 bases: TGCAGCGTTGAATTGTCCTTACTCTACAGTAGGGGGCGGGAGATTATTGGGGAGACCCAGTACTTC.

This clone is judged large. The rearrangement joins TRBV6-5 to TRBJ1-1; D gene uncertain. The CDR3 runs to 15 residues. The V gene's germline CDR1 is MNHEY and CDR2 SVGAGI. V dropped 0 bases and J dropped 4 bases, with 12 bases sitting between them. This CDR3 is CASSYSGVGGTEAFF. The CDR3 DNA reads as TGTGCCAGCAGTTACTCCGGGGTGGGCGGCACTGAAGCTTTCTTT.

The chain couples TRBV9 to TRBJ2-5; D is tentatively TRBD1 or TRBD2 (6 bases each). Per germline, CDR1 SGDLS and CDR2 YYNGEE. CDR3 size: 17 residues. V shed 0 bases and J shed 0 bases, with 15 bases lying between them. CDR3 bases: TGTGCCAGCAGCGTAGAAAACGGGGGCCGTGACCAAGAGACCCAGTACTTC. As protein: CASSVENGGRDQETQYF.

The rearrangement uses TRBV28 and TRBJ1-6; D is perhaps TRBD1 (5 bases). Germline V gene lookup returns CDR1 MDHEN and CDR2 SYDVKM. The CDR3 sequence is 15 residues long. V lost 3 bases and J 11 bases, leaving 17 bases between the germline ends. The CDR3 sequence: CASSLGQGGPAPLHF. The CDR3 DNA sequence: TGTGCCAGCAGTTTGGGGCAGGGAGGTCCGGCACCCCTCCACTTT.

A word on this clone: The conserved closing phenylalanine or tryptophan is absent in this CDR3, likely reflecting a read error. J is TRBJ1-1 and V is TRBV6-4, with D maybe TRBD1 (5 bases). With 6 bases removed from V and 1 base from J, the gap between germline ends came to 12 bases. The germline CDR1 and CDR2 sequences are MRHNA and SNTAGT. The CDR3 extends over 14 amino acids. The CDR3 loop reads CASSRYGTNTEAFI. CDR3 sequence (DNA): TGTGCCAGCAGCCGGTACGGGACGAACACTGAAGCTTTCATT.